This TCR beta chain was found in a study of blood T cell repertoires in COVID-19 (dated by TCRdb to the early 2020s). Study-level background: Samples from collaborators originated in the United States, Italy and Spain and spanned both the acute and convalescent phases of COVID-19. The material from the prospective study consisted of cDNA or gDNA derived from T cells, B-cell-depleted T cells, or PBMCs. Deeply sampled blood TCRbeta repertoires from subjects exposed to, actively infected with, or recovered from COVID-19 were included in the dataset. The repertoires were released in a freely available public database intended as a resource for research on the immune response to SARS-CoV-2. The samples were drawn from two sources: the first 160 participants of the ongoing ImmuneRACE study, and fewer than 1,500 subjects contributed by 6 global collaborators. Sample metadata almost always included a de-identified subject ID, COVID-19 status, age in years and sex. Where HLA class I and class II types were available, the types were taken from metadata supplied by the sample provider, not from assay-based typing.

Details on this clone: It has no known antigen specificity. Base qualities are not provided; no much larger clone lies one nucleotide away.

TCRbeta CDR3 regions were amplified from genomic DNA by means of the immunoSEQ Assay, a bias-controlled multiplex PCR. In the original analysis: Nucleated cell counts per sample were estimated from amplification of reference gene primers within the assay. To quantify the absolute abundance of each unique TCRbeta CDR3 rearrangement, sequence reads were collapsed and filtered. Productive Simpson clonality was computed per sample as the square root of Simpson's diversity index over productive rearrangements. The immuneACCESS repertoire file appears here via TCRdb, limited to in-frame rearrangements. These files lack a portion of the clones; in checked studies, under half of the deficit traces to unresolved V genes, and the cause of the others is not known. The V and J calls and the clone size are those of that table, but D and trimming were determined from the DNA. Recorded for this sample are over 150,000 clones; almost 80% of them occurred a single time. Approximately 15% of the sample comes from the top ten.

Overall study outcomes, separate from this receptor: How much clinical and demographic metadata was included differed by source and by participant, and the metadata was provided uncurated.

Participants in the prospective study were enrolled through a virtual design, were aged about 18 to 100 years, and lived in about 25 United States geographic areas. In the prospective study, participants were assigned to cohorts based on the clinical history participants reported in a screening survey and a study questionnaire. ImmuneRACE Cohort 3 recovered participants were defined by two consecutive negative NP/OP PCR tests, healthcare professional clearance, or symptom resolution. In the prospective study, mobile phlebotomists collected whole blood, serum and a nasopharyngeal or oropharyngeal swab from each participant. Prospective study participants could optionally give additional blood draws and questionnaires over a roughly two-month period. Before DNA extraction, prospective study blood samples were shipped either frozen or at room temperature. The germline V gene encodes CDR1 KGHDR and CDR2 SFDVKD. Trimming at the junction amounts to 6 bases on V and 4 bases on J, and the germline ends lie 17 bases apart. The CDR3 spans 15 residues, from the cysteine through the phenylalanine. Of all the DNA, just the CDR3 is kept, 45 bases in frame from base 1.

Material for sequencing was PBMCs or T cells enriched from blood (not recorded which). The rearranged chain carries TRBV24-1 and TRBJ1-2; TRBD1 is a possible D gene, resting on 5 matching bases. The clonotype comes from a woman aged 50 to 60 who had recovered from COVID-19. The CDR3 sequence is CATSPGWANTYGYTF. The DNA sequence is given as TGTGCCACCAGTCCAGGGTGGGCTAATACCTATGGCTACACCTTC.